The present T cell receptor (beta chain) was sequenced within a study of CD4+ T cells in melanoma. With 6 bases removed from V and 1 base from J, the gap between germline ends came to 18 bases. This CDR3 is built from 16 residues. Germline CDR1 SGHAT, CDR2 FQNNGV. This clone has more than one count but fewer than ten. Repertoires were generated with immunoSEQ multiplex PCR, while TCRdb's copy carries only in-frame clones and drops some. This table holds approximately 14,000 clones, around 68% found once. This clonotype was sampled from a human donor with melanoma. The chain uses TRBV11-2 and TRBJ1-1, with D possibly TRBD1 on 6 matching bases. The sample comprised cells from a culture (not recorded whether cultured in vitro). Written as DNA, the CDR3 is TGTGCCAGCAGTTTACAATTCGGACAGAAGAACACTGAAGCTTTCTTT. This gives the protein CASSLQFGQKNTEAFF.